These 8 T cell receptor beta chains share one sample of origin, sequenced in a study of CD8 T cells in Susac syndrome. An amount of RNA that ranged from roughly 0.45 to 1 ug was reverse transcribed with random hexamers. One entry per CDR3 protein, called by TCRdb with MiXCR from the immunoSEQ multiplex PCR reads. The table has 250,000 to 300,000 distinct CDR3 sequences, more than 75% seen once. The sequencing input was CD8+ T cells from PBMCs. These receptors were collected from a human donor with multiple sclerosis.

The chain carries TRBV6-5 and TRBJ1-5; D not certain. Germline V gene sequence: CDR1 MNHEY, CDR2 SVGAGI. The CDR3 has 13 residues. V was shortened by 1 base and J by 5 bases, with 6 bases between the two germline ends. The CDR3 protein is CASSYFQDQPQHF. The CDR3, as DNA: TGTGCCAGCAGTTACTTCCAAGATCAGCCCCAGCATTTT.

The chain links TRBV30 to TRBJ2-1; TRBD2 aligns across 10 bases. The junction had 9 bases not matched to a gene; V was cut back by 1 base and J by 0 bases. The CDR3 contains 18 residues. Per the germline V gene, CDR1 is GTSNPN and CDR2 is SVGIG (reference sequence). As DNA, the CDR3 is TGTGCCTGGAGTGCCGAACTAGCGGGACTAAGCTCCTACAATGAGCAGTTCTTC. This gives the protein CAWSAELAGLSSYNEQFF.

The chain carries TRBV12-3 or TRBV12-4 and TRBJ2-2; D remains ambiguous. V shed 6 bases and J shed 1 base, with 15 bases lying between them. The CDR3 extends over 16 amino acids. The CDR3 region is CASSPSGPRNTGELFF. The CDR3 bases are TGTGCCAGCAGCCCCTCGGGTCCAAGGAACACCGGGGAGCTGTTTTTT.

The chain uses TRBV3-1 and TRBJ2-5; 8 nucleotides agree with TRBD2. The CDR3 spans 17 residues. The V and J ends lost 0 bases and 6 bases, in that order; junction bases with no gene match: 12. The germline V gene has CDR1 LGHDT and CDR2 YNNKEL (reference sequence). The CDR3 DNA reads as TGTGCCAGCAGCCAAGAATTTACCAGCGGGAGTGCAAAGACCCAGTACTTC. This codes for CASSQEFTSGSAKTQYF.

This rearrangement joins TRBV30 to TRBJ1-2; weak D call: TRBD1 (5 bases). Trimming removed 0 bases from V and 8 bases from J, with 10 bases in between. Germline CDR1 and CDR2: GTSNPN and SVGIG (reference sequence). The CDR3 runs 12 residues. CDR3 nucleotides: TGTGCCTGGAGTGTTCCGCAGGGCGGCTACACCTTC. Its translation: CAWSVPQGGYTF.

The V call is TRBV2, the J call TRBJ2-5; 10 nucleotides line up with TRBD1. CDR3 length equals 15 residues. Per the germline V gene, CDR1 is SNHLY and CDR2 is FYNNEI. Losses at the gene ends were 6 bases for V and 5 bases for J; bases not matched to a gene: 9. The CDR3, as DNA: TGTGCCAGCAGACTCGGGACAGGGGTCTCGGAGACCCAGTACTTC. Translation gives CASRLGTGVSETQYF. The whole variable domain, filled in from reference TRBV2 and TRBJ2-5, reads EPEVTQTPSHQVTQMGQEVILRCVPISNHLYFYWYRQILGQKVEFLVSFYNNEISEKSEIFDDQFSVERPDGSNFTLKIRSTKLEDSAMYFCASRLGTGVSETQYFGPGTRLLVL.

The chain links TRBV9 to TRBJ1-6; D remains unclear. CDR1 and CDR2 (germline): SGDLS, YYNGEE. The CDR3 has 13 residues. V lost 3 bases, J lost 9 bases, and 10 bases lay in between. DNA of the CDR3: TGTGCCAGCAGCGGCATAGTGGGTTCACCCCTCCACTTT. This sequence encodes CASSGIVGSPLHF.

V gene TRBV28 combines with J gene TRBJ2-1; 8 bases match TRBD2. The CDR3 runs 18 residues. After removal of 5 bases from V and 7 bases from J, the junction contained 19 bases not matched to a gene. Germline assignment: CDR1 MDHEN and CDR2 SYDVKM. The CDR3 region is CASSLSPGREADWNEQFF. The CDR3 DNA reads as TGTGCCAGCAGTCTTTCCCCTGGGCGGGAGGCAGATTGGAATGAGCAGTTCTTC.